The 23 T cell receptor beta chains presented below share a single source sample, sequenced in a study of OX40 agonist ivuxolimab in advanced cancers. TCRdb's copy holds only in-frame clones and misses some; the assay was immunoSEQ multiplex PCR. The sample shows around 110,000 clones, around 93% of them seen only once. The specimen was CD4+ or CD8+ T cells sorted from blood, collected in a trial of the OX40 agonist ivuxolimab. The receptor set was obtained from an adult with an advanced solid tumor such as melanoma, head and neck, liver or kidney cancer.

The DNA for the CDR3 is TGTGCCAGCAAGTGGGGCGGGAGCACAGATACGCAGTATTTT. Translation: CASKWGGSTDTQYF. V and J are TRBV6-5 and TRBJ2-3; the D gene could be TRBD1 or TRBD2 (5 bases each). V lost 7 bases and J 0 bases, leaving 11 bases between the germline ends. CDR1 and CDR2 from the germline V gene are MNHEY and SVGAGI. The CDR3 length is 14 residues.

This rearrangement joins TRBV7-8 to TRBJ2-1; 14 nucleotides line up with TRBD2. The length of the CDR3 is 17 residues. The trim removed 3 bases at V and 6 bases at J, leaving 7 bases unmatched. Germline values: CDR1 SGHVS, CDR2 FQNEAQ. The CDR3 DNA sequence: TGTGCCAGCAGCTTCGGGACTAGCGGGGGCCTACTCAATGAGCAGTTCTTC. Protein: CASSFGTSGGLLNEQFF.

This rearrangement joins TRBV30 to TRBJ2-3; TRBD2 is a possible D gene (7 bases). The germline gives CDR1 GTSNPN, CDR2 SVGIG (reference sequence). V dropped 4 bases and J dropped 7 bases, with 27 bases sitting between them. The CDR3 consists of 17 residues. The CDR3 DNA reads TGTGCCTGGATCAGGGGTTGGGCGGGGGACTTACCTCATACGCAGTATTTT. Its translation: CAWIRGWAGDLPHTQYF.

The CDR3 DNA sequence: TGCGCCAGCAACCTAGCGGGTAACACCGGGGAGCTGTTTTTT. It specifies CASNLAGNTGELFF. The chain has TRBV5-1 and TRBJ2-2, with 8 bases aligning to TRBD2. This CDR3 region has 14 residues. V was clipped by 6 bases and J by 2 bases; unmatched bases: 3. Germline V gives CDR1 SGHRS, CDR2 YFSETQ.

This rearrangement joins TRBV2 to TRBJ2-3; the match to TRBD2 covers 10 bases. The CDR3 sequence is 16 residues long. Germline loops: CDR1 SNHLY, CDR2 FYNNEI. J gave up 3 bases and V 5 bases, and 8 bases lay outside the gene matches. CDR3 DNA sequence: TGTGCCAGCAGTTCAAAACTAGCGGGGATAACAGATACGCAGTATTTT. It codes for CASSSKLAGITDTQYF.

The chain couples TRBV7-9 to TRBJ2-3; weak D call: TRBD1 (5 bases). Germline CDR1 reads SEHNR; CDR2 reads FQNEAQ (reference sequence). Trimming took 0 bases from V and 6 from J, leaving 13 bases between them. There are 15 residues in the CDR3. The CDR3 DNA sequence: TGTGCCAGCAGCTTAGCCCAGGGTGGCAGGGATACGCAGTATTTT. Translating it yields CASSLAQGGRDTQYF.

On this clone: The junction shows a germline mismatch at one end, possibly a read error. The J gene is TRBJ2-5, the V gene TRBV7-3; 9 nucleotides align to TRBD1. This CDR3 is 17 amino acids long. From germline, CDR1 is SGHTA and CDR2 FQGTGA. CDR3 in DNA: TGTGCCAGCAACTTAAGGCAACCGGGACAGGGTCAAGAGACCCAGTACTTC. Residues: CASNLRQPGQGQETQYF. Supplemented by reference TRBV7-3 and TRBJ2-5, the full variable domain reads GAGVSQTPSNKVTEKGKYVELRCDPISGHTALYWYRQSLGQGPEFLIYFQGTGAADDSGLPNDRFFAVRPEGSVSTLKIQRTERGDSAVYLCASNLRQPGQGQETQYFGPGTRLLVL.

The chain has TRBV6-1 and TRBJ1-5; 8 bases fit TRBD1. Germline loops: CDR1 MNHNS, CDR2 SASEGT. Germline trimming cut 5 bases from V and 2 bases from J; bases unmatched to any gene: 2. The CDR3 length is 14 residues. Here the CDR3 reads CASSLTGGNQPQHF. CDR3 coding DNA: TGTGCCAGCAGTCTGACAGGGGGCAATCAGCCCCAGCATTTT.

CDR3 in DNA: TGTGCCAGCACTCCCTGGGCTAGCGGGGCAGATACGCAGTATTTT. It specifies CASTPWASGADTQYF. The V and J genes are TRBV2 and TRBJ2-3; 9 positions match TRBD2. This CDR3 has 15 residues. Germline loops: CDR1 SNHLY, CDR2 FYNNEI. J was trimmed by 4 bases and V by 7 bases; bases with no gene match: 9.

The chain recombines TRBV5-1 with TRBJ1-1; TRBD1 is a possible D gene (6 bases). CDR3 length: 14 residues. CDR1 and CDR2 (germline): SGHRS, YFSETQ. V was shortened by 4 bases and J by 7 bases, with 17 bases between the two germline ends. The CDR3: CASSPHSRGLEAFF. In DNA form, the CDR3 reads TGCGCCAGCAGCCCCCACAGCAGGGGACTTGAAGCTTTCTTT.

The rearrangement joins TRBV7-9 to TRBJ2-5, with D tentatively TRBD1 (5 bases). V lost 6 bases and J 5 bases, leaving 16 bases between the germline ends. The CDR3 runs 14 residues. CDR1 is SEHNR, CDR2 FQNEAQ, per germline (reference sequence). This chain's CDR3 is CASRAKGVSETQYF. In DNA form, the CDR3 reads TGTGCCAGCAGGGCGAAAGGGGTTAGCGAGACCCAGTACTTC.

The CDR3 nucleotides are TGTGCCAGTAGACAGGTCACCGGGGAGCTGTTTTTT. Protein: CASRQVTGELFF. The rearrangement links TRBV19 to TRBJ2-2, with TRBD1 as a possible D gene (5 bases). The V end was cut by 6 bases, the J end by 4 bases, with 6 bases between. The CDR3 length is 12 residues. Germline V gives CDR1 LNHDA, CDR2 SQIVND (reference sequence).

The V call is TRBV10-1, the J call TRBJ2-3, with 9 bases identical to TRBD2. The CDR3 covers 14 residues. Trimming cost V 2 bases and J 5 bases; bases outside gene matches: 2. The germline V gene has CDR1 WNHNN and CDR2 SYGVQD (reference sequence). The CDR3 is CASSELTSGDTQYF. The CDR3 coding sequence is TGCGCCAGCAGTGAGCTGACTAGCGGAGATACGCAGTATTTT.

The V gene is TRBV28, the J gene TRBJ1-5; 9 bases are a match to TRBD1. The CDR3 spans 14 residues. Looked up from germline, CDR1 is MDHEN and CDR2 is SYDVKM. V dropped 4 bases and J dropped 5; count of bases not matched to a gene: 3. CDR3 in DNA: TGTGCCAGCAGTTCACAGGGGGCCTATCAGCCCCAGCATTTT. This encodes CASSSQGAYQPQHF.

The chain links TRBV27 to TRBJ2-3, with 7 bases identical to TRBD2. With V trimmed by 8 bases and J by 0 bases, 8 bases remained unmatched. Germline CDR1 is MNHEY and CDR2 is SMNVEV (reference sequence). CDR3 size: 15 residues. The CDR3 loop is CASGLGGTSTDTQYF. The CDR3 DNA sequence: TGTGCCAGCGGGCTGGGAGGGACTAGCACAGATACGCAGTATTTT.

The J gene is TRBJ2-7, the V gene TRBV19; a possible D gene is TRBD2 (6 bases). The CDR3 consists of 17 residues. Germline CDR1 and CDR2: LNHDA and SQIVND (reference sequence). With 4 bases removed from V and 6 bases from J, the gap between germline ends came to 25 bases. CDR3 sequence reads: CASSTPGTSKPLGEQYF. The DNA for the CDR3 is TGTGCCAGTAGTACCCCCGGGACTTCCAAGCCCCTCGGCGAGCAGTACTTC. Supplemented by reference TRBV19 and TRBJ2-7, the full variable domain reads DGGITQSPKYLFRKEGQNVTLSCEQNLNHDAMYWYRQDPGQGLRLIYYSQIVNDFQKGDIAEGYSVSREKKESFPLTVTSAQKNPTAFYLCASSTPGTSKPLGEQYFGPGTRLTVT.

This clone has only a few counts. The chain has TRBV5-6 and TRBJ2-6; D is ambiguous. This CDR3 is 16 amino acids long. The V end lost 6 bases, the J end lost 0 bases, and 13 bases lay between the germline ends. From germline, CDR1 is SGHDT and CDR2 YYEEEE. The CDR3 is CASMRTYSSGANVLTF. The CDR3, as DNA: TGTGCCAGCATGAGGACCTATAGCTCTGGGGCCAACGTCCTGACTTTC.

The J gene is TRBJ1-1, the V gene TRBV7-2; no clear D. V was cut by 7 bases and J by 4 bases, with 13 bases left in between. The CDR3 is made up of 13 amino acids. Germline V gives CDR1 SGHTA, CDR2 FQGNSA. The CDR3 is CASIKPGVTEAFF. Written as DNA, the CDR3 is TGTGCCAGCATCAAACCGGGTGTCACTGAAGCTTTCTTT.

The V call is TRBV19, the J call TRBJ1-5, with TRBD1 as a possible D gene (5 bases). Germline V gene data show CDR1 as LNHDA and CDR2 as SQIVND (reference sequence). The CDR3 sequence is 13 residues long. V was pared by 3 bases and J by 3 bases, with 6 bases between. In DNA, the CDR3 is TGTGCCAGTAGTATCAGGGTCAATCAGCCCCAGCATTTT. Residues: CASSIRVNQPQHF.

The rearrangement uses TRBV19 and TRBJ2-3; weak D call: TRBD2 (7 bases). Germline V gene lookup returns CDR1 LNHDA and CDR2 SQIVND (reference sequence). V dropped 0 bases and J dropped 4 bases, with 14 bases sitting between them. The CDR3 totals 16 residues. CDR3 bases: TGTGCCAGTAGTATAGAAGGGGGGGGTGGCGCAGATACGCAGTATTTT. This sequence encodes CASSIEGGGGADTQYF.

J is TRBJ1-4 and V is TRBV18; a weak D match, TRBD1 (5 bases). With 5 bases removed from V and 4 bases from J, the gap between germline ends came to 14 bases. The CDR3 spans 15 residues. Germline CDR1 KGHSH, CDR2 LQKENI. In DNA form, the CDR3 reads TGTGCCAGCTCATCCAAACAGGTCGATAATGAAAAACTGTTTTTT. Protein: CASSSKQVDNEKLFF.

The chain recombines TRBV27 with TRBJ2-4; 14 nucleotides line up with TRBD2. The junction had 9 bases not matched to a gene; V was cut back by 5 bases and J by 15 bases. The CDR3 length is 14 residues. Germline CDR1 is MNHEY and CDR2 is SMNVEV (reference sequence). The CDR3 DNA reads TGTGCCAGCAGTAAGCGGGGGACTAGCGGGAGCCTGTACTTC. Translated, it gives CASSKRGTSGSLYF.

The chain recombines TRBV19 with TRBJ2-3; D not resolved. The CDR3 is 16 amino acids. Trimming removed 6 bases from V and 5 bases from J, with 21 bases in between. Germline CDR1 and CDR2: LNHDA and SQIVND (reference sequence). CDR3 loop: CASSRSIGLVVDTQYF. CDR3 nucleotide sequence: TGTGCCAGTAGCAGGAGTATTGGGCTAGTCGTAGATACGCAGTATTTT.